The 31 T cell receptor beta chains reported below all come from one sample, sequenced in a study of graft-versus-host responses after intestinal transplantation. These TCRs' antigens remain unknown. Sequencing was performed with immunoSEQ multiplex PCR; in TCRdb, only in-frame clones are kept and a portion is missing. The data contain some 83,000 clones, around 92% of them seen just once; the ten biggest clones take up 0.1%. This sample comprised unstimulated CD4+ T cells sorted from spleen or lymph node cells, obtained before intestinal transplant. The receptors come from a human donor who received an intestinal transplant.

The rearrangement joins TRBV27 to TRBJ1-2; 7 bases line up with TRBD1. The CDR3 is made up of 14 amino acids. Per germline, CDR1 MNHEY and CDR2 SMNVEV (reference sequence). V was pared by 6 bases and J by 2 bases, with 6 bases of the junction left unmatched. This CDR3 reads CASSAGGPNYGYTF. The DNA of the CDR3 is TGTGCCAGCAGCGCAGGGGGTCCCAACTATGGCTACACCTTC.

The chain's CDR3 is CASSLVGGSSYNEQFF. Here the CDR3 DNA reads TGCGCCAGCAGCTTGGTAGGAGGGAGCTCCTACAATGAGCAGTTCTTC. The rearrangement uses TRBV5-1 and TRBJ2-1; maybe TRBD2 (6 bases). Per the germline V gene, CDR1 is SGHRS and CDR2 is YFSETQ. This CDR3 region has 16 residues. Trimming removed 0 bases at V and 0 bases at J, with 10 bases between.

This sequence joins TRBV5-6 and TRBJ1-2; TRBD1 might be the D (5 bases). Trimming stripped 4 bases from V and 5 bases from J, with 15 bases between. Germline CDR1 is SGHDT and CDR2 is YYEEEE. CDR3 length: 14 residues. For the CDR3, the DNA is TGTGCCAGCAGCCCCACCAGGGTGGAATATGGCTACACCTTC. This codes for CASSPTRVEYGYTF. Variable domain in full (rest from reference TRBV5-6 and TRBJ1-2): DAGVTQSPTHLIKTRGQQVTLRCSPKSGHDTVSWYQQALGQGPQFIFQYYEEEERQRGNFPDRFSGHQFPNYSSELNVNALLLGDSALYLCASSPTRVEYGYTFGSGTRLTVV.

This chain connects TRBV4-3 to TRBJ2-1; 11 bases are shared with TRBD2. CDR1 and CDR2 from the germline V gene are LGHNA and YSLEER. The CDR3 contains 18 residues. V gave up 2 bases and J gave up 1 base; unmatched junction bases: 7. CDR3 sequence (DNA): TGCGCCAGCAGCCAAACTCTAGCGGGGGGAGGGTCCTACAATGAGCAGTTCTTC. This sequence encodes CASSQTLAGGGSYNEQFF.

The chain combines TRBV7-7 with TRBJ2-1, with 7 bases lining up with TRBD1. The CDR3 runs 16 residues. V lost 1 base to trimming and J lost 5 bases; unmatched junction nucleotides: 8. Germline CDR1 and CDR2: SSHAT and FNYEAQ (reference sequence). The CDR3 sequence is CASSLGNRGANNEQFF. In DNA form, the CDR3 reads TGTGCCAGCAGCTTAGGAAACAGGGGTGCGAACAATGAGCAGTTCTTC.

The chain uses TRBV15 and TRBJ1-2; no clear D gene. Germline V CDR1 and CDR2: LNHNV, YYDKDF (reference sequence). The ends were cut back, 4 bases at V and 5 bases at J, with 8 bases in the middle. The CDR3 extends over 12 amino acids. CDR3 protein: CATSKPGYGYTF. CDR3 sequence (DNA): TGTGCCACCAGCAAACCCGGGTATGGCTACACCTTC.

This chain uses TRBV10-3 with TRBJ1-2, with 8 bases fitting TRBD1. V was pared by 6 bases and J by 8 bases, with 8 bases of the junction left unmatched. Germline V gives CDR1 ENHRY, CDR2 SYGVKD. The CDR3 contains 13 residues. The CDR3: CAISKTGEGGYTF. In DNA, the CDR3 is TGTGCCATCAGCAAGACAGGGGAGGGGGGCTACACCTTC.

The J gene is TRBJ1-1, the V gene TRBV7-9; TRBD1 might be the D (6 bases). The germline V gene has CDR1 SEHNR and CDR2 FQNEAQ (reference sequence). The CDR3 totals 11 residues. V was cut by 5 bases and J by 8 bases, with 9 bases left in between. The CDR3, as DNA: TGTGCCAGCAGCCCCGGGACAGAAGCTTTCTTT. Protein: CASSPGTEAFF.

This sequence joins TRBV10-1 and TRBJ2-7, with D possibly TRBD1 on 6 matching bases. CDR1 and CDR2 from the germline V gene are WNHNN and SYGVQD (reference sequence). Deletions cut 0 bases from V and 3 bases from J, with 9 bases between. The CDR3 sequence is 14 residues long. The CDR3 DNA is TGCGCCAGCAGTGAGTCCCCCAGGGGCTACGAGCAGTACTTC. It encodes CASSESPRGYEQYF.

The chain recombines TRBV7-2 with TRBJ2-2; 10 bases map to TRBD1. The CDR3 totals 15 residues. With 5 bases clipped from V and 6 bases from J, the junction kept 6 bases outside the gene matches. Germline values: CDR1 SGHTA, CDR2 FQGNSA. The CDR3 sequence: CASSKRTGGAGELFF. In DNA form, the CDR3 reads TGTGCCAGCAGCAAAAGGACAGGGGGTGCCGGGGAGCTGTTTTTT.

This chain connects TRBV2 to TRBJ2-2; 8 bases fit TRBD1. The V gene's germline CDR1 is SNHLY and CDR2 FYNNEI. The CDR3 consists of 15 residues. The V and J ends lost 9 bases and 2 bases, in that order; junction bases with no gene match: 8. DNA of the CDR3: TGTGCCAGTCGCCCGGGGACAGGCAACACCGGGGAGCTGTTTTTT. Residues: CASRPGTGNTGELFF.

CDR3 coding DNA: TGTGCCAGCAGCGTAGGACAGGGGGCTGAAGCTTTCTTT. Protein: CASSVGQGAEAFF. The V and J genes are TRBV9 and TRBJ1-1; 9 bases fit TRBD1. In germline, CDR1 is SGDLS, CDR2 YYNGEE. This CDR3 has 13 residues. The V gene end was trimmed by 0 bases and the J gene end by 6 bases; junction bases not matched to a gene: 0.

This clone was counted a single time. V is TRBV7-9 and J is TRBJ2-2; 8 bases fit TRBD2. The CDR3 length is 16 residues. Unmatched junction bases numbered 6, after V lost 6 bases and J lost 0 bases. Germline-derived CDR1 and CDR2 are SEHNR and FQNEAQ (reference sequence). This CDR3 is CASRRSGGANTGELFF. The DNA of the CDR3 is TGTGCCAGCAGGCGTTCCGGGGGGGCGAACACCGGGGAGCTGTTTTTT.

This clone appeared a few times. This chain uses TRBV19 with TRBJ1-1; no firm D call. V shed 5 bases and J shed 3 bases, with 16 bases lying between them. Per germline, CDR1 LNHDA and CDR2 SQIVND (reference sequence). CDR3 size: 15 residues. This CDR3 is CASSARGGVHTEAFF. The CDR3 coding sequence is TGTGCCAGTAGTGCGCGGGGAGGCGTGCACACTGAAGCTTTCTTT.

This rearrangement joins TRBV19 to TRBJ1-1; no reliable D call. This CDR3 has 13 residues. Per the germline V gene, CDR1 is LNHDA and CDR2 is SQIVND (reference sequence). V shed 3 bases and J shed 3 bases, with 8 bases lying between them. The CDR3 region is CASSIEGDTEAFF. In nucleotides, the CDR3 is TGTGCCAGTAGTATTGAGGGAGACACTGAAGCTTTCTTT.

The CDR3 DNA follows: TGTGCCAGCAGCAGGGGACTGGGGACTGGAAACACCATATATTTT. Protein sequence: CASSRGLGTGNTIYF. This chain links TRBV7-2 with TRBJ1-3; D is perhaps TRBD1 (5 bases). Trimming pared 5 bases from V and 2 bases from J, leaving 13 bases between. The V gene's germline CDR1 is SGHTA and CDR2 FQGNSA. This CDR3 contains 15 residues.

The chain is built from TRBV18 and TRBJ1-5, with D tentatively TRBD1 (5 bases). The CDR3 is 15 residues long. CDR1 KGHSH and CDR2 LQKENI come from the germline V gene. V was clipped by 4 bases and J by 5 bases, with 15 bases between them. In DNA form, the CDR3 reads TGTGCCAGCTCACTGGTGGACGGGGGAGATCAGCCCCAGCATTTT. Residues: CASSLVDGGDQPQHF.

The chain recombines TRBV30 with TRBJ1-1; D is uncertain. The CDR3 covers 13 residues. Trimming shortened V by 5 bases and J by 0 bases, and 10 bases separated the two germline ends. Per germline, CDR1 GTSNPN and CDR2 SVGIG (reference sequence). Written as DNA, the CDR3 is TGTGCCTGGGAGGGCGCTATGAACACTGAAGCTTTCTTT. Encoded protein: CAWEGAMNTEAFF. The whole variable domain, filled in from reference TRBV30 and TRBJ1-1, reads SQTIHQWPATLVQPVGSPLSLECTVEGTSNPNLYWYRQAAGRGLQLLFYSVGIGQISSEVPQNLSASRPQDRQFILSSKKLLLSDSGFYLCAWEGAMNTEAFFGQGTRLTVV.

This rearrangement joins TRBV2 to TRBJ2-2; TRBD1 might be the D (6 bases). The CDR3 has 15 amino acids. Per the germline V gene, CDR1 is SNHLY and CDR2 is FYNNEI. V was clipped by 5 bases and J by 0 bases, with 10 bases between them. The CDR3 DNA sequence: TGTGCCAGCAGTTTTCAGGGGACGAACACCGGGGAGCTGTTTTTT. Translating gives CASSFQGTNTGELFF.

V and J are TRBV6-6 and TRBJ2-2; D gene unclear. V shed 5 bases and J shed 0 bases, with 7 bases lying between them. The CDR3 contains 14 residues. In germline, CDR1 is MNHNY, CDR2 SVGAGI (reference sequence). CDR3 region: CASSLTANTGELFF. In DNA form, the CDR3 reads TGTGCCAGCAGTCTAACAGCGAACACCGGGGAGCTGTTTTTT.

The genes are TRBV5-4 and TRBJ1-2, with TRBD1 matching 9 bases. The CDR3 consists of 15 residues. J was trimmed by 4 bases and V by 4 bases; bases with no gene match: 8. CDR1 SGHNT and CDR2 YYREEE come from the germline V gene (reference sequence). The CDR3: CASSPGQGQTYGYTF. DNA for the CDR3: TGTGCCAGCAGCCCCGGACAGGGGCAGACCTATGGCTACACCTTC.

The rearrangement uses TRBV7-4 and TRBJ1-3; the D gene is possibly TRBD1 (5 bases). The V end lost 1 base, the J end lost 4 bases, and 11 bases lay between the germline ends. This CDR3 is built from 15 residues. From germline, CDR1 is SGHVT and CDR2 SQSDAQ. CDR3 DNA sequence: TGTGCCAGCAGCTTAGATCGGGGGTCAGGAAACACCATATATTTT. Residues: CASSLDRGSGNTIYF.

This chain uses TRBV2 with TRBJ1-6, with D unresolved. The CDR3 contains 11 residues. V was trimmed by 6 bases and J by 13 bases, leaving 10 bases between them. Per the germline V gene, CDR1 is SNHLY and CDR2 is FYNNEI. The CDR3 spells CASSLPWPLHF. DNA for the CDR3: TGTGCCAGCAGCCTACCCTGGCCCCTCCACTTT.

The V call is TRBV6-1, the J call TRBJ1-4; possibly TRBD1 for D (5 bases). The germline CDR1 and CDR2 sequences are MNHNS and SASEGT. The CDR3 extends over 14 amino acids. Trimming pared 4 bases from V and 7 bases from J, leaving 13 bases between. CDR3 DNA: TGTGCCAGCAGTGTCGCAGGGTCAAGTGAAAAACTGTTTTTT. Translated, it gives CASSVAGSSEKLFF.

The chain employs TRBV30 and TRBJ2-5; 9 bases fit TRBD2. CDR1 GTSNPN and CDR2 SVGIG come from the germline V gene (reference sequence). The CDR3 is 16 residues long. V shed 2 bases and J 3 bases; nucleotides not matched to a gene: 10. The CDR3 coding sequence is TGTGCCTGGAGTCTTAACTGGCGGGGGGGCGAAGAGACCCAGTACTTC. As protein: CAWSLNWRGGEETQYF.

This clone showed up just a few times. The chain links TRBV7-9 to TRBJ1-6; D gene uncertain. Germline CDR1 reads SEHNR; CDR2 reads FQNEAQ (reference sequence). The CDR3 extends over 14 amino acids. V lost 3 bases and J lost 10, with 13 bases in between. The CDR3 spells CASSFQEGWSPLHF. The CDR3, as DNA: TGTGCCAGCAGCTTCCAAGAGGGATGGTCACCCCTCCACTTT.

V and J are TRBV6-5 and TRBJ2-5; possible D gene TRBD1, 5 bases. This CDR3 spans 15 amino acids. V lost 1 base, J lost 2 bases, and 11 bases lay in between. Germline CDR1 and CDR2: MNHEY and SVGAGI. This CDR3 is CASSYYRQSQETQYF. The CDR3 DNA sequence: TGTGCCAGCAGTTACTACCGACAGTCTCAAGAGACCCAGTACTTC.

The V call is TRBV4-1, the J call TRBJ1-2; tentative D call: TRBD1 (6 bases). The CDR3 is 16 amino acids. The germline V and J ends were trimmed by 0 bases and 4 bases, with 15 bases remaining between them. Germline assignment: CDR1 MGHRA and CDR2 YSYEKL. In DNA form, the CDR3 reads TGCGCCAGCAGCCAAGATCAGCAGGGGATGGGCTATGGCTACACCTTC. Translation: CASSQDQQGMGYGYTF.

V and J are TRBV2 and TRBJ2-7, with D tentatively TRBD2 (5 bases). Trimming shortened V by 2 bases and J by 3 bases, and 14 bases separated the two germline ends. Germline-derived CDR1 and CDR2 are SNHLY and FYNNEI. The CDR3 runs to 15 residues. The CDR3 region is CASSEQATGNYEQYF. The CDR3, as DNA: TGTGCCAGCAGTGAACAGGCGACGGGGAACTACGAGCAGTACTTC. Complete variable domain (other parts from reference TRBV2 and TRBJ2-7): EPEVTQTPSHQVTQMGQEVILRCVPISNHLYFYWYRQILGQKVEFLVSFYNNEISEKSEIFDDQFSVERPDGSNFTLKIRSTKLEDSAMYFCASSEQATGNYEQYFGPGTRLTVT.

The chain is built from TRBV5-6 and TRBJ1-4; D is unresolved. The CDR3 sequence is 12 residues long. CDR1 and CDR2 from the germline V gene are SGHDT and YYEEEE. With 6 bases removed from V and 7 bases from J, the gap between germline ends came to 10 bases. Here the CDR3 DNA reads TGTGCCAGCACCCGAGAGAGTGAAAAACTGTTTTTT. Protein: CASTRESEKLFF.

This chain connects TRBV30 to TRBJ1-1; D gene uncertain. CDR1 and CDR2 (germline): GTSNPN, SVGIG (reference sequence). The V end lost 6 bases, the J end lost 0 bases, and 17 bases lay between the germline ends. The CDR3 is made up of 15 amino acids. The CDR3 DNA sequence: TGTGCCTGTAGAGGGCGCCCACCAATGAACACTGAAGCTTTCTTT. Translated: CACRGRPPMNTEAFF.